This T cell receptor (beta chain) came from a study of blood T cells in healthy people across ages. Notes on the study in general: Naive T cell percentage showed a strong correlation with the diversity of TCR beta. Greater diversity and more naive CD4+ cells were seen in long-lived donors than in aged donors.

In regard to this clonotype: Its specificity is unknown. One base away lies a much larger clone, so this may be a sequencing read error.

CDR1 and CDR2 from the germline V gene are MNHNY and SVGAGI (reference sequence). The V gene end was trimmed by 8 bases and the J gene end by 7 bases; junction bases not matched to a gene: 11. This CDR3 comprises 13 residues. Then a second PCR, running about 7 to 11 cycles, was carried out with a sample-barcoded 5' primer and a J-beta primer mix. MiXCR, applied by TCRdb to the 5' RACE reads, yields one record per CDR3 protein. The table includes about 640,000 distinct CDR3 sequences, under 30% detected once. The chain carries TRBV6-6 and TRBJ2-7; 7 bases fit TRBD1. This clonotype was sampled from a woman aged 80 or over in good health. Sequencing was carried out using blood. Here the CDR3 DNA reads TGTGCCAGCCGGGACAGCGCCTACAATGAGCAGTACTTC. Translation: CASRDSAYNEQYF.